These 30 T cell receptor beta chains share one sample of origin, sequenced in a study of beta chain features in type 1 diabetes. The sequenced template was cDNA made from the entire isolated RNA. Using immunoSEQ multiplex PCR, the repertoire was profiled, and TCRdb retains in-frame clones only, with some absent. The table has about 360,000 clones, around 13% seen once; the top ten hold roughly 0.015%. Sequencing was done on a sample of naive CD4+ T cells from blood. The receptors derive from a man between 18 and 35 years old in good health.

The J gene is TRBJ2-1, the V gene TRBV9; D might be TRBD1 (6 bases). This CDR3 comprises 12 residues. V was trimmed by 3 bases and J by 12 bases, leaving 13 bases between them. CDR1 and CDR2 (germline): SGDLS, YYNGEE. CDR3 DNA sequence: TGTGCCAGCAGCGGAAATCTAGGGGGGCAGTTCTTC. Protein sequence: CASSGNLGGQFF.

J is TRBJ2-3 and V is TRBV25-1, with a weak D call TRBD1 (5 bases). V lost 4 bases, J lost 0 bases, and 14 bases lay in between. CDR1 is MGHDK, CDR2 SYGVNS, per germline. The CDR3 is 16 residues long. The DNA of the CDR3 is TGTGCCAGCAGTGGTCACAGGTCACGTAGCACAGATACGCAGTATTTT. It yields the protein CASSGHRSRSTDTQYF.

The sample holds a few counts of this clone. The genes are TRBV28 and TRBJ2-5, with D possibly being TRBD1 (6 bases). V lost 4 bases and J lost 9, with 12 bases in between. Germline-derived CDR1 and CDR2 are MDHEN and SYDVKM. The CDR3 contains 12 residues. The CDR3 loop reads CASSSGTSAQYF. CDR3 sequence (DNA): TGTGCCAGCAGTTCCGGGACATCGGCCCAGTACTTC.

This clone was detected only a few times. The rearrangement links TRBV7-2 to TRBJ2-7, with 10 bases matching TRBD2. CDR3 length: 15 residues. J gave up 0 bases and V 7 bases, and 6 bases lay outside the gene matches. Germline assignment: CDR1 SGHTA and CDR2 FQGNSA. This chain's CDR3 is CASNPGLANSYEQYF. The CDR3 bases are TGTGCCAGCAACCCGGGACTAGCGAACTCCTACGAGCAGTACTTC.

The chain carries TRBV18 and TRBJ2-7; D remains ambiguous. The germline V gene has CDR1 KGHSH and CDR2 LQKENI. The CDR3 totals 13 residues. Trimming removed 2 bases from V and 5 bases from J, with 10 bases in between. The CDR3, as DNA: TGTGCCAGCTCACCAAGAGGAGTGCACGAGCAGTACTTC. This codes for CASSPRGVHEQYF.

The chain carries TRBV13 and TRBJ2-6, with D maybe TRBD1 (6 bases). From germline, CDR1 is PRHDT and CDR2 FYEKMQ (reference sequence). V dropped 6 bases and J dropped 7 bases, with 13 bases sitting between them. This CDR3 spans 14 amino acids. CDR3 sequence reads: CASRGAVDANVLTF. In DNA form, the CDR3 reads TGTGCCAGCAGGGGGGCGGTGGACGCCAACGTCCTGACTTTC.

This clone was recorded a few times. The J gene is TRBJ2-1, the V gene TRBV18, with D unclear. From germline, CDR1 is KGHSH and CDR2 LQKENI. V was trimmed by 3 bases and J by 6 bases, leaving 9 bases between them. CDR3 length: 13 amino acids. CDR3 loop: CASSPGPANEQFF. CDR3 DNA: TGTGCCAGCTCACCTGGGCCAGCCAATGAGCAGTTCTTC.

The chain links TRBV11-2 to TRBJ2-1; D might be TRBD2 (6 bases). The germline V and J ends were trimmed by 6 bases and 1 base, with 10 bases remaining between them. CDR3 size: 14 residues. The germline V gene has CDR1 SGHAT and CDR2 FQNNGV. CDR3 in DNA: TGTGCCAGCAGACTGACTAGATCCTACAATGAGCAGTTCTTC. Translating gives CASRLTRSYNEQFF.

V usage is TRBV28 and J usage is TRBJ2-1, with 8 bases identical to TRBD2. The germline V gene has CDR1 MDHEN and CDR2 SYDVKM. The CDR3 has 19 amino acids. The ends lost 5 bases at V and 0 bases at J; junction bases unmatched: 15. The CDR3 here is CASSPLFLLAASSYNEQFF. The CDR3 bases are TGTGCCAGCAGTCCCCTGTTTTTACTAGCGGCCAGCTCCTACAATGAGCAGTTCTTC.

This clone occurred many times. The chain joins TRBV2 to TRBJ2-1, with 8 bases matching TRBD1. CDR1 is SNHLY, CDR2 FYNNEI, per germline. After removal of 9 bases from V and 5 bases from J, the junction contained 6 bases not matched to a gene. CDR3 size: 13 residues. The CDR3 spells CARATGVDNEQFF. CDR3 sequence (DNA): TGTGCCAGGGCGACAGGGGTGGACAATGAGCAGTTCTTC.

In its sample, this clone was seen a few times. V and J are TRBV10-3 and TRBJ2-5; TRBD2 agrees at 10 bases. Germline V gene data show CDR1 as ENHRY and CDR2 as SYGVKD. The CDR3 loop spans 13 amino acids. V was clipped by 6 bases and J by 5 bases; unmatched bases: 3. This CDR3 is CAIRAGGPETQYF. The CDR3 nucleotides are TGTGCCATCAGAGCGGGAGGGCCCGAGACCCAGTACTTC.

This chain connects TRBV5-1 to TRBJ2-5; 11 positions agree with TRBD2. The CDR3 consists of 17 residues. The germline CDR1 and CDR2 sequences are SGHRS and YFSETQ. With 0 bases clipped from V and 5 bases from J, the junction kept 9 bases outside the gene matches. The CDR3 DNA reads TGCGCCAGCAGCTTGGGACTAGCGGGGCTCCTTGGGGAGACCCAGTACTTC. Its translation: CASSLGLAGLLGETQYF.

V usage is TRBV9 and J usage is TRBJ2-5; D is possibly TRBD2 (6 bases). Germline V gene data show CDR1 as SGDLS and CDR2 as YYNGEE. The CDR3 has 14 residues. Between the trimmed V and J ends, which lost 3 bases and 1 base, there was a span of 10 bases. CDR3 nucleotide sequence: TGTGCCAGCAGCGGCGGGACGATCCAAGAGACCCAGTACTTC. Its translation is CASSGGTIQETQYF.

The V gene is TRBV7-3, the J gene TRBJ2-3, with TRBD1 as a possible D gene (5 bases). Trimming shortened V by 5 bases and J by 2 bases, and 14 bases separated the two germline ends. The CDR3 runs 15 residues. Germline CDR1 SGHTA, CDR2 FQGTGA. CDR3 DNA: TGTGCCAGCAGCGCAGGGTTCGGTGACACAGATACGCAGTATTTT. Protein: CASSAGFGDTDTQYF.

This clone was observed a handful of times. This chain links TRBV6-6 with TRBJ2-1; 10 bases match TRBD2. The V gene's germline CDR1 is MNHNY and CDR2 SVGAGI (reference sequence). J lost 7 bases, V lost 4 bases, and 7 bases had no gene match. The CDR3 sequence is 15 residues long. CDR3 sequence: CASSSSGREGNEQFF. The CDR3, as DNA: TGTGCCAGCAGTTCCAGCGGGAGGGAAGGGAATGAGCAGTTCTTC.

CDR3 sequence reads: CAWSARYNEQFF. The CDR3 coding sequence is TGTGCCTGGAGTGCCCGTTATAATGAGCAGTTCTTC. The chain has TRBV30 and TRBJ2-1; D not resolved. Trimming stripped 1 base from V and 7 bases from J, with 8 bases between. The CDR3 runs to 12 residues. Germline V gene data show CDR1 as GTSNPN and CDR2 as SVGIG (reference sequence).

The chain employs TRBV2 and TRBJ1-5; D possibly corresponds to TRBD1 (5 bases). The germline V gene encodes CDR1 SNHLY and CDR2 FYNNEI. The CDR3 spans 16 residues. With 1 base removed from V and 4 bases from J, the gap between germline ends came to 14 bases. CDR3 in DNA: TGTGCCAGCAGTGAAGGGGGCGGAGGGGTAAATCAGCCCCAGCATTTT. Protein: CASSEGGGGVNQPQHF.

This clone came up a few times. The V call is TRBV5-1, the J call TRBJ1-1; D perhaps matches TRBD1 (5 bases). V was pared by 2 bases and J by 10 bases, with 12 bases between. Germline V gene sequence: CDR1 SGHRS, CDR2 YFSETQ. The length of the CDR3 is 12 residues. CDR3 sequence reads: CASSFPDGGAFF. CDR3 nucleotide sequence: TGCGCCAGCAGCTTCCCGGACGGGGGAGCTTTCTTT.

This clone was detected only a few times. The chain is built from TRBV28 and TRBJ2-6; TRBD1 aligns across 8 bases. The CDR3 is made up of 18 amino acids. The junction had 8 bases not matched to a gene; V was cut back by 4 bases and J by 0 bases. Germline CDR1 is MDHEN and CDR2 is SYDVKM. For the CDR3, the DNA is TGTGCCAGCAGTTCACCGGGACAGGTTTTCTCTGGGGCCAACGTCCTGACTTTC. Translating gives CASSSPGQVFSGANVLTF.

The sample holds a few counts of this clone. The chain recombines TRBV5-6 with TRBJ2-7; 8 bases map to TRBD2. The CDR3 is made up of 14 amino acids. The V gene's germline CDR1 is SGHDT and CDR2 YYEEEE. Unmatched junction bases numbered 5, after V lost 4 bases and J lost 2 bases. The CDR3 sequence is CASSPTSGTYEQYF. The DNA of the CDR3 is TGTGCCAGCAGCCCTACTAGCGGAACCTACGAGCAGTACTTC.

DNA of the CDR3: TGTGCCAGCAGCTTTGGACATCTTAATGAAGCTTTCTTT. Protein product: CASSFGHLNEAFF. V gene TRBV7-9 combines with J gene TRBJ1-1; D is perhaps TRBD1 (5 bases). CDR3 size: 13 residues. The V gene lost 3 bases and the J gene lost 7 bases, with 12 bases spanning the gap. Germline loops: CDR1 SEHNR, CDR2 FQNEAQ (reference sequence).

The chain links TRBV30 to TRBJ1-2; no reliable D call. V was shortened by 2 bases and J by 8 bases, with 12 bases between the two germline ends. Germline V gene lookup returns CDR1 GTSNPN and CDR2 SVGIG (reference sequence). The CDR3 covers 12 residues. The CDR3 sequence: CAWSPDLRGYTF. The CDR3, as DNA: TGTGCCTGGAGTCCCGACTTGCGCGGCTACACCTTC.

This clone has only a few counts. V usage is TRBV16 and J usage is TRBJ1-2; D unresolved. V gave up 2 bases and J gave up 2 bases, with 9 bases separating them. The CDR3 is 14 amino acids. In germline, CDR1 is KGHSY, CDR2 FQNENV. CDR3 residues: CASSQAGQNYGYTF. The CDR3 DNA is TGTGCCAGCAGCCAAGCAGGCCAAAACTATGGCTACACCTTC.

There are a few counts of this clone. This sequence joins TRBV2 and TRBJ1-1; the D gene is possibly TRBD1 (5 bases). Germline-derived CDR1 and CDR2 are SNHLY and FYNNEI. The CDR3 spans 14 residues. Between the trimmed V and J ends, which lost 10 bases and 1 base, there was a span of 16 bases. CDR3 DNA: TGTGCCAACCGCGCCGGGACTCAGAACACTGAAGCTTTCTTT. Translation gives CANRAGTQNTEAFF. Filled out from reference TRBV2 and TRBJ1-1, the complete variable domain reads EPEVTQTPSHQVTQMGQEVILRCVPISNHLYFYWYRQILGQKVEFLVSFYNNEISEKSEIFDDQFSVERPDGSNFTLKIRSTKLEDSAMYFCANRAGTQNTEAFFGQGTRLTVV.

This clone has a handful of counts. This sequence joins TRBV4-1 and TRBJ2-4, with D possibly being TRBD1 (5 bases). The CDR3 loop spans 15 amino acids. Germline V lookup: CDR1 MGHRA, CDR2 YSYEKL. V lost 3 bases, J lost 4 bases, and 13 bases lay in between. CDR3 DNA: TGCGCCAGCAGCCAGTTACACAGGCTAAAAAACATTCAGTACTTC. Translation: CASSQLHRLKNIQYF.

This clone was counted only a few times. The gene calls are TRBV10-3 and TRBJ1-5; no definite D call. The CDR3 sequence is 13 residues long. Germline loops: CDR1 ENHRY, CDR2 SYGVKD. V was trimmed by 6 bases and J by 6 bases, leaving 12 bases between them. CDR3 sequence reads: CAIRVGAAQPQHF. CDR3 DNA: TGTGCCATCAGAGTCGGAGCCGCTCAGCCCCAGCATTTT.

This clone was counted a few times. The chain uses TRBV7-2 and TRBJ2-1; 7 bases are shared with TRBD2. The CDR3 runs 12 residues. CDR1 SGHTA and CDR2 FQGNSA come from the germline V gene. Unmatched junction bases numbered 3, after V lost 6 bases and J lost 7 bases. The CDR3 region has the DNA TGTGCCAGCAGGGGACTATCAAATGAGCAGTTCTTC. It specifies CASRGLSNEQFF.

This clone came up a few times. This chain connects TRBV6-5 to TRBJ1-3; tentatively, D is TRBD1 (5 bases). Germline values: CDR1 MNHEY, CDR2 SVGAGI. Between the trimmed V and J ends, which lost 0 bases and 1 base, there was a span of 7 bases. CDR3 length: 15 residues. The CDR3 bases are TGTGCCAGCAGTTACTCGACAGCGTCTGGAAACACCATATATTTT. Translation gives CASSYSTASGNTIYF.

This clone was found once. The chain has TRBV5-4 and TRBJ2-5; D unresolved. The CDR3 sequence is 15 residues long. The V end lost 5 bases, the J end lost 1 base, and 15 bases lay between the germline ends. From germline, CDR1 is SGHNT and CDR2 YYREEE (reference sequence). In DNA, the CDR3 is TGTGCCAGCAGTAAGCCGGCGGCGTCCCAAGAGACCCAGTACTTC. Amino acid sequence: CASSKPAASQETQYF.

This sequence joins TRBV28 and TRBJ2-2; 11 nucleotides agree with TRBD1. J lost 5 bases, V lost 4 bases, and 9 bases had no gene match. Germline V gene lookup returns CDR1 MDHEN and CDR2 SYDVKM. This CDR3 is built from 17 residues. CDR3 nucleotides: TGTGCCAGCAGTTCCTGGACAGGGGGCGGAGAAACCGGGGAGCTGTTTTTT. Its translation: CASSSWTGGGETGELFF.